The T cell receptor (beta chain) described here comes from a study of blood T cells in healthy people across ages. The germline gives CDR1 SGHAT, CDR2 FQNNGV. The CDR3 is 11 amino acids. J lost 8 bases, V lost 10 bases, and 7 bases had no gene match. Overall study findings and caveats: Among T cells, TCR beta diversity per million cells dropped roughly linearly as age rose.

Concerning this clonotype itself: Antigen unknown.

A second PCR of roughly 6 to 12 cycles used a sample-barcoded 5' primer and a J-beta primer mix. Each cDNA molecule was tagged by a template-switch adaptor with 12 random nucleotides. A single record per CDR3 protein comes from TCRdb applying MiXCR to the 5' RACE reads. The repertoire holds under 1,100,000 distinct CDR3 sequences, with around 27% as singletons. This sample also belongs to another study, concerning T cells of mothers and their children. This second study says: Sequencing returned over 8 million TCR beta CDR3 reads per mother and around 3 million per child. The study found slightly higher but non-significant overlap in related versus unrelated mother-child pairs.

The source of this sequence is a girl aged 2 to 9 in good health. The chain employs TRBV11-2 and TRBJ1-2; 7 nucleotides agree with TRBD1. The specimen was blood. CDR3 amino acids: CATRQGRGYTF. Here the CDR3 DNA reads TGTGCCACCCGACAGGGCCGGGGCTACACCTTC. Filled out from reference TRBV11-2 and TRBJ1-2, the complete variable domain reads EAGVAQSPRYKIIEKRQSVAFWCNPISGHATLYWYQQILGQGPKLLIQFQNNGVVDDSQLPKDRFSAERLKGVDSTLKIQPAKLEDSAVYLCATRQGRGYTFGSGTRLTVV.